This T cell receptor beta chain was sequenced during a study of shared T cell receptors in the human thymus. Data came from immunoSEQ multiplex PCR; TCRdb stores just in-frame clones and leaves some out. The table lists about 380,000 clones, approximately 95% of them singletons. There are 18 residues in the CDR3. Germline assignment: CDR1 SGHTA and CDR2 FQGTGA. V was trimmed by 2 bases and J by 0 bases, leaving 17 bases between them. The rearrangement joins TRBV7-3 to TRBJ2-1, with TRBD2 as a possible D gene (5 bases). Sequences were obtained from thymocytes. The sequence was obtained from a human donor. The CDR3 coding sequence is TGTGCCAGCAGCTTAGCGGGTGCGGAGCTCTGCTCCTACAATGAGCAGTTCTTC. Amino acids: CASSLAGAELCSYNEQFF.